The clone carrying this T cell receptor (beta chain) was seen only once. Its antigen is unidentified. Method: immunoSEQ multiplex PCR; TCRdb's copy keeps in-frame clones and lacks some. Of about 51,000 clones in the sample, around 82% are singletons; the top ten hold 2% to 2.5%. The data derive from a study of OX40 agonist ivuxolimab in advanced cancers. The overall study: Dose-escalation subjects each had hepatocellular carcinoma, melanoma, renal cell or head and neck cancer.

Overall study results and limits: Within 6 weeks, CD4+ and CD8+ blood T cells expanded clonally at 0.1 to 3.0 mg/kg. Clonal expansion was among the lowest in partial responders at 0.1-3.0 mg/kg, especially CD8+. Relative to CD4+ cells, CD8+ T cells on average had more expanded clones.

This clonotype was obtained from an adult with an advanced solid tumor such as melanoma, head and neck, liver or kidney cancer. The material was CD4+ or CD8+ T cells sorted from blood, obtained in a trial of the OX40 agonist ivuxolimab.

The CDR3 reads CASSEPGQDPQHF. CDR3 DNA sequence: TGTGCCAGCAGCGAACCGGGACAGGACCCCCAGCATTTT. The V gene is TRBV2, the J gene TRBJ1-5, with 8 bases matching TRBD1. The CDR3 runs 13 residues. Looked up from germline, CDR1 is SNHLY and CDR2 is FYNNEI. The J segment lost 10 bases and the V segment lost 6 bases, leaving 8 bases of the junction unmatched.